These 24 T cell receptor beta chains were all obtained from the same sample, sequenced in a study of Ad26.COV2.S vaccination and SARS-CoV-2 variants. Regarding treatment: 15 to 20 received Ad26.COV2.S at low or high dose, single or two shots; about five received placebo; per-sample allocation not given. Material that was analyzed had been drawn on day 63 after the first vaccine or placebo injection. The protocol was immunoSEQ multiplex PCR, while the TCRdb copy is restricted to in-frame clones and leaves out a portion. Here the sample spans 200,000 to 300,000 clones, roughly 90% being singletons. The sample consisted of peripheral blood, taken in a trial of Ad26.COV2.S vaccine versus placebo. Receptor source: a person between 18 and 65 years old who received the Ad26.COV2.S COVID-19 vaccine or a placebo.

About this clone: Within the sample, other DNA sequences also encode this same CDR3. The chain joins TRBV20-1 to TRBJ2-7; D is possibly TRBD2 (5 bases). This CDR3 has 11 residues. In germline, CDR1 is DFQATT, CDR2 SNEGSKA (reference sequence). Trimming shortened V by 3 bases and J by 3 bases, and 6 bases separated the two germline ends. The CDR3 loop is CSASRGYEQYF. CDR3 DNA sequence: TGCAGTGCTAGTCGGGGCTACGAGCAGTACTTC.

The rearrangement uses TRBV27 and TRBJ1-1; no reliable D call. Trimming stripped 4 bases from V and 4 bases from J, with 28 bases between. Germline CDR1 is MNHEY and CDR2 is SMNVEV (reference sequence). The CDR3 runs to 19 residues. The CDR3 coding sequence is TGTGCCAGCAGTTCAGCCCTGGGGTCGGGCGCTCGAGGAGGCACTGAAGCTTTCTTT. It yields the protein CASSSALGSGARGGTEAFF.

The rearrangement links TRBV18 to TRBJ1-1, with D possibly being TRBD1 (5 bases). The germline V gene encodes CDR1 KGHSH and CDR2 LQKENI. This CDR3 region has 14 residues. Trimming stripped 4 bases from V and 3 bases from J, with 12 bases between. DNA of the CDR3: TGTGCCAGCTCACGGAGGGGCGGCGACACTGAAGCTTTCTTT. Translation: CASSRRGGDTEAFF.

The chain uses TRBV27 and TRBJ2-7, with TRBD2 matching 9 bases. V was clipped by 5 bases and J by 0 bases; unmatched bases: 8. The CDR3 length is 16 residues. Per the germline V gene, CDR1 is MNHEY and CDR2 is SMNVEV (reference sequence). The CDR3 DNA sequence: TGTGCCAGCAGTCCTTCCTTAGCGGGAGTCTCCTACGAGCAGTACTTC. The encoded protein is CASSPSLAGVSYEQYF.

In its sample, this clone was seen once. V is TRBV7-2 and J is TRBJ1-5; perhaps TRBD1 as D (5 bases). Deletions cut 6 bases from V and 0 bases from J, with 15 bases between. There are 16 residues in the CDR3. The V gene's germline CDR1 is SGHTA and CDR2 FQGNSA. In DNA form, the CDR3 reads TGTGCCAGCAGACACGACAGTGCCTATAGCAATCAGCCCCAGCATTTT. It specifies CASRHDSAYSNQPQHF.

In its sample, this clone was seen once. V and J are TRBV10-2 and TRBJ2-7; maybe TRBD1 (5 bases). Germline V gives CDR1 WSHSY, CDR2 SAAADI. V was pared by 0 bases and J by 3 bases, with 9 bases between. This CDR3 is 14 amino acids long. The CDR3 sequence is CASSESVGLYEQYF. In DNA, the CDR3 is TGCGCCAGCAGTGAGTCGGTGGGGCTCTACGAGCAGTACTTC.

The chain couples TRBV10-3 to TRBJ2-3; TRBD2 matches 13 bases. The V gene end was trimmed by 8 bases and the J gene end by 3 bases; junction bases not matched to a gene: 2. CDR3 length: 14 residues. Germline V gives CDR1 ENHRY, CDR2 SYGVKD. CDR3 DNA sequence: TGTGCCATCGGACTAGCGGGAGTAACAGATACGCAGTATTTT. The encoded protein is CAIGLAGVTDTQYF.

This chain uses TRBV18 with TRBJ2-7; tentatively, D is TRBD1 (5 bases). Germline CDR1 and CDR2: KGHSH and LQKENI. The CDR3 length is 15 residues. Deletions cut 3 bases from V and 0 bases from J, with 12 bases between. CDR3 loop: CASSPTATVSYEQYF. CDR3 bases: TGTGCCAGCTCACCGACAGCGACGGTCTCCTACGAGCAGTACTTC. The complete variable domain, with remaining parts taken from reference TRBV18 and TRBJ2-7, reads NAGVMQNPRHLVRRRGQEARLRCSPMKGHSHVYWYRQLPEEGLKFMVYLQKENIIDESGMPKERFSAEFPKEGPSILRIQQVVRGDSAAYFCASSPTATVSYEQYFGPGTRLTVT.

The CDR3 nucleotides read TGTGCCAGCAGCCCGGACAGGCGGGAGACCCAGTACTTC. Translating gives CASSPDRRETQYF. V gene TRBV5-4 combines with J gene TRBJ2-5; 7 positions agree with TRBD1. V lost 4 bases and J lost 5; bases outside the gene matches: 5. The V gene's germline CDR1 is SGHNT and CDR2 YYREEE (reference sequence). This CDR3 is built from 13 residues.

The chain links TRBV24-1 to TRBJ1-4; D is perhaps TRBD1 (5 bases). Germline lookup yields CDR1 KGHDR and CDR2 SFDVKD. CDR3 length: 21 amino acids. V was cut by 0 bases and J by 17 bases, with 39 bases left in between. Written as DNA, the CDR3 is TGTGCCACCAGTGATTTGGAAGGGGAGTGGGAGCAAATGAAAAACTGCCCTGGCTTTTTTTTT. This encodes CATSDLEGEWEQMKNCPGFFF.

The V call is TRBV18, the J call TRBJ1-6, with 7 bases that match TRBD1. Looked up from germline, CDR1 is KGHSH and CDR2 is LQKENI. J was trimmed by 11 bases and V by 4 bases; bases with no gene match: 14. The CDR3 length is 16 residues. In nucleotides, the CDR3 is TGTGCCAGCTCACGCGGGACAGTTGGCGAATTGACACCCCTCCACTTT. Protein sequence: CASSRGTVGELTPLHF.

The chain couples TRBV18 to TRBJ1-2, with unresolved D. CDR1 and CDR2 (germline): KGHSH, LQKENI. V gave up 3 bases and J gave up 4 bases, with 15 bases separating them. CDR3 size: 15 residues. As DNA, the CDR3 is TGTGCCAGCTCACCCTTACCGGAAGGCGCCTATGGCTACACCTTC. Residues: CASSPLPEGAYGYTF.

The chain joins TRBV12-3 or TRBV12-4 to TRBJ1-2; TRBD1 might be the D (5 bases). V lost 2 bases and J lost 7, with 11 bases in between. There are 13 residues in the CDR3. CDR3 sequence: CASSLQGVGGYTF. The DNA for the CDR3 is TGTGCCAGCAGTTTACAGGGTGTAGGTGGCTACACCTTC.

The chain carries TRBV19 and TRBJ2-3; 10 positions agree with TRBD2. The CDR3 is 18 amino acids. V was clipped by 3 bases and J by 4 bases; unmatched bases: 13. Germline-derived CDR1 and CDR2 are LNHDA and SQIVND (reference sequence). The CDR3 bases are TGTGCCAGTAGTATGTCCCCCCCTCTAGCGGGAGCGTCAGATACGCAGTATTTT. As protein: CASSMSPPLAGASDTQYF.

The sample holds a few counts of this clone. The genes are TRBV4-3 and TRBJ2-7; possibly TRBD1 for D (6 bases). CDR1 and CDR2 (germline): LGHNA, YSLEER. V was shortened by 1 base and J by 0 bases, with 19 bases between the two germline ends. The CDR3 runs 18 residues. The DNA of the CDR3 is TGCGCCAGCAGCCAAGCGGACAGCAGAGCAGGCCCCTCCTACGAGCAGTACTTC. Protein: CASSQADSRAGPSYEQYF.

V gene TRBV24-1 combines with J gene TRBJ1-1; 8 bases align to TRBD1. CDR3 size: 13 residues. Germline V gives CDR1 KGHDR, CDR2 SFDVKD. Trimming cost V 5 bases and J 5 bases; bases outside gene matches: 3. The CDR3 DNA is TGTGCCACCAGTGCCAGGGGGCGGACTGAAGCTTTCTTT. Residues: CATSARGRTEAFF.

This clone came up a few times. The V call is TRBV3-1 (or the pseudogene TRBV3-2), the J call TRBJ2-3; 12 positions match TRBD2. This CDR3 is built from 17 residues. In germline, CDR1 is LGHDT, CDR2 YNNKEL (reference sequence). Unmatched junction bases numbered 9, after V lost 8 bases and J lost 0 bases. In DNA form, the CDR3 reads TGTGCCAGCTCCAAAAAAGGACTAGCGGGGAGCACAGATACGCAGTATTTT. Amino acids: CASSKKGLAGSTDTQYF.

The DNA for the CDR3 is TGTGCCAGCAGCATCCCCGGACTAGCGGCAAGCTCCTACGAGCAGTACTTC. This encodes CASSIPGLAASSYEQYF. V gene TRBV7-3 combines with J gene TRBJ2-7; 10 bases fit TRBD2. Losses at the gene ends were 5 bases for V and 0 bases for J; bases not matched to a gene: 10. This CDR3 is built from 17 residues. Per the germline V gene, CDR1 is SGHTA and CDR2 is FQGTGA.

The V and J genes are TRBV7-8 and TRBJ1-4; 9 positions match TRBD1. Per germline, CDR1 SGHVS and CDR2 FQNEAQ. The CDR3 extends over 16 amino acids. J gave up 6 bases and V 5 bases, and 10 bases lay outside the gene matches. The CDR3 region has the DNA TGTGCCAGCAGCATAAATCCGGGACAGGGTCATGAAAAACTGTTTTTT. Amino acids: CASSINPGQGHEKLFF.

The chain is built from TRBV7-8 and TRBJ1-1, with TRBD1 as a possible D gene (5 bases). Between the trimmed V and J ends, which lost 0 bases and 6 bases, there was a span of 17 bases. This CDR3 is built from 16 residues. Germline V lookup: CDR1 SGHVS, CDR2 FQNEAQ. The CDR3 DNA is TGTGCCAGCAGCTTAGCAGCCGGGGCTGGTCTCGCTGAAGCTTTCTTT. Protein product: CASSLAAGAGLAEAFF.

The CDR3 region has the DNA TGTGCCAGCACCCCCAGGGAAATGGGCTCTGGAAACACCATATATTTT. Translated: CASTPREMGSGNTIYF. The chain recombines TRBV4-2 with TRBJ1-3; possibly TRBD1 for D (5 bases). The CDR3 consists of 16 residues. Trimming shortened V by 7 bases and J by 0 bases, and 16 bases separated the two germline ends. The germline V gene has CDR1 LGHNA and CDR2 YNFKEQ.

The chain uses TRBV15 and TRBJ2-4, with 8 bases identical to TRBD1. Germline V gives CDR1 LNHNV, CDR2 YYDKDF (reference sequence). V lost 4 bases to trimming and J lost 0 bases; unmatched junction nucleotides: 2. The CDR3 consists of 15 residues. Here the CDR3 DNA reads TGTGCCACCAGCACAGGACAGGGAGCCAAAAACATTCAGTACTTC. It encodes CATSTGQGAKNIQYF.

The chain combines TRBV18 with TRBJ2-7; the D gene is possibly TRBD2 (5 bases). The germline V gene has CDR1 KGHSH and CDR2 LQKENI. The CDR3 length is 12 residues. V lost 1 base and J lost 4, with 5 bases in between. This CDR3 reads CASSPRGYEQYF. CDR3 DNA sequence: TGTGCCAGCTCACCACGAGGGTACGAGCAGTACTTC. The whole variable domain, remainder taken from reference TRBV18 and TRBJ2-7, is NAGVMQNPRHLVRRRGQEARLRCSPMKGHSHVYWYRQLPEEGLKFMVYLQKENIIDESGMPKERFSAEFPKEGPSILRIQQVVRGDSAAYFCASSPRGYEQYFGPGTRLTVT.

CDR3 bases: TGTGCCAGCAGCCCCCAGGGGCCCGGAGGCACCATATATTTT. Translation: CASSPQGPGGTIYF. This chain joins TRBV7-3 and TRBJ1-3; the D gene is possibly TRBD1 (6 bases). This CDR3 has 14 amino acids. The germline V gene has CDR1 SGHTA and CDR2 FQGTGA. V lost 5 bases, J lost 9 bases, and 17 bases lay in between.